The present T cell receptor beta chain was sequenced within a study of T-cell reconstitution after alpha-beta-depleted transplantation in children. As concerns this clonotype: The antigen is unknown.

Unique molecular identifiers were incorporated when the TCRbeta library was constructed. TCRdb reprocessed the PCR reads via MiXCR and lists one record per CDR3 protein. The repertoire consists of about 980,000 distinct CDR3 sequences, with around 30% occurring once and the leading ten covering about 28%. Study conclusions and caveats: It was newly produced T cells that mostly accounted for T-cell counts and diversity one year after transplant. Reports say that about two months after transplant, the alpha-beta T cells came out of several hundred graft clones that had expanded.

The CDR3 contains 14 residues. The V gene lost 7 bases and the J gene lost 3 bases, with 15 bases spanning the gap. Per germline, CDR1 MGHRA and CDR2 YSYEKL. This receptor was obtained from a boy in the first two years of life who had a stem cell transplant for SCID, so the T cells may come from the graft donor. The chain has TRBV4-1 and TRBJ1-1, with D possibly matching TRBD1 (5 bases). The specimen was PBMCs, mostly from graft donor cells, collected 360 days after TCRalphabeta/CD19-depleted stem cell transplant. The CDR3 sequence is CASMRGAGDTEAFF. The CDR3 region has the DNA TGCGCCAGCATGCGGGGTGCGGGGGACACTGAAGCTTTCTTT.